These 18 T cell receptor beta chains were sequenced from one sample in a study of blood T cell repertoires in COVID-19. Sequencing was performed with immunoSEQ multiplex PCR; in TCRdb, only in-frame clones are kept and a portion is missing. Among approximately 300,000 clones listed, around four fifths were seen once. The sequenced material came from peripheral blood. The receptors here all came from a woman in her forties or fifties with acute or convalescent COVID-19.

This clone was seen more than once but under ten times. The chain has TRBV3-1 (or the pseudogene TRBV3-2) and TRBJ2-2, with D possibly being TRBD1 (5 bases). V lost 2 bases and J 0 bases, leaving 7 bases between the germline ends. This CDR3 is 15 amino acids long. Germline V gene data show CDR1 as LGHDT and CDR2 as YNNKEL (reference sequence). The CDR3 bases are TGTGCCAGCAGCCAATGGGGCTCGAACACCGGGGAGCTGTTTTTT. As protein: CASSQWGSNTGELFF.

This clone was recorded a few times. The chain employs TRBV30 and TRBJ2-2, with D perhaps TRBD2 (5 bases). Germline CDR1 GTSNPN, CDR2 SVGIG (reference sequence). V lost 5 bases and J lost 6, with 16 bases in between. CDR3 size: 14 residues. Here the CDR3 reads CAWFDEGPAGELFF. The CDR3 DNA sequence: TGTGCCTGGTTTGACGAGGGTCCGGCCGGGGAGCTGTTTTTT.

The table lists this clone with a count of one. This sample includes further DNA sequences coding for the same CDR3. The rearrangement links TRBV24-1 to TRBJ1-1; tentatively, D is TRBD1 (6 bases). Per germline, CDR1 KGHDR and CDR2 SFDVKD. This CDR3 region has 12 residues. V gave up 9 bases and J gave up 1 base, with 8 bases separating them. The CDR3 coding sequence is TGTGCCACCTCGGACAGGAACACTGAAGCTTTCTTT. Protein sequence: CATSDRNTEAFF.

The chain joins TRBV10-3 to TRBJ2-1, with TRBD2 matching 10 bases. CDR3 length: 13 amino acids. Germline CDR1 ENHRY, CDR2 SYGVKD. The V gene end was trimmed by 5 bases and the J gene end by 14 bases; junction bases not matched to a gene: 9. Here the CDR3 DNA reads TGTGCCATCAGTACCCTAGCGGGAGTGTTGGAGTTCTTC. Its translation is CAISTLAGVLEFF.

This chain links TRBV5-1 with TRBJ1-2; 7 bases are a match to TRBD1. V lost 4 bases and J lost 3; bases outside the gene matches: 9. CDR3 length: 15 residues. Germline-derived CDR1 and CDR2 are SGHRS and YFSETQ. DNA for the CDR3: TGCGCCAGCAGCCCGGAGTCAGGGGGGCACTATGGCTACACCTTC. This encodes CASSPESGGHYGYTF.

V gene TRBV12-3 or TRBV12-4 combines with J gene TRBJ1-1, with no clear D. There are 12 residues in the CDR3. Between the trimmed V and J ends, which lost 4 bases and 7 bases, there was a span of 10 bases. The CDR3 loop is CASSSSRDEAFF. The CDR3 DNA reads TGTGCCAGCAGTTCGTCGCGAGATGAAGCTTTCTTT.

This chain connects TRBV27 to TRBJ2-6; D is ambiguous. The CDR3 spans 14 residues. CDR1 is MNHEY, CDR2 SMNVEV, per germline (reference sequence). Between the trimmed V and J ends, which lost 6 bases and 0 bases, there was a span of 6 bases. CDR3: CASSVSSGANVLTF. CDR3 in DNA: TGTGCCAGCAGCGTCAGCTCTGGGGCCAACGTCCTGACTTTC.

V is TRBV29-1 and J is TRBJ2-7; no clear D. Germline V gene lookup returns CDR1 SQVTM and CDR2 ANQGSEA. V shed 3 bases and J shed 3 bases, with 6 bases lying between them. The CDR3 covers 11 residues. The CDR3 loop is CSVDQYYEQYF. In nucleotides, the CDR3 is TGCAGCGTTGATCAGTACTACGAGCAGTACTTC.

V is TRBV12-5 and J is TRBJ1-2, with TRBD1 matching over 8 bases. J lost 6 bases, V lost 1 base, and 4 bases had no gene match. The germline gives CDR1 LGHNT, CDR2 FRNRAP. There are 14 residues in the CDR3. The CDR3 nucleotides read TGTGCTAGTGGTTTGGCCGGACAGGGCCATGGCTACACCTTC. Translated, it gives CASGLAGQGHGYTF.

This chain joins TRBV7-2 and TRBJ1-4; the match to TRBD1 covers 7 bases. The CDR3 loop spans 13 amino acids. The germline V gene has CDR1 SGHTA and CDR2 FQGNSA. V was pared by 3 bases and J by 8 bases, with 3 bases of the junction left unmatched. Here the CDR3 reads CASSFQGVEKLFF. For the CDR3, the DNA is TGTGCCAGCAGCTTCCAGGGGGTCGAAAAACTGTTTTTT.

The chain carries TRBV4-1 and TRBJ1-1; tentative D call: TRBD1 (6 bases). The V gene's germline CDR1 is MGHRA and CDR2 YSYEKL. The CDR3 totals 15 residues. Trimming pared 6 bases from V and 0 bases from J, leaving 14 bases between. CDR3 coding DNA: TGCGCCAGCAGTCTCCGGGACACTATGAACACTGAAGCTTTCTTT. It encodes CASSLRDTMNTEAFF.

The CDR3 is CASYYSAPGDTQYF. CDR3 sequence (DNA): TGCGCCAGCTACTATAGTGCCCCTGGGGATACGCAGTATTTT. This rearrangement joins TRBV5-1 to TRBJ2-3; D uncertain. Germline-derived CDR1 and CDR2 are SGHRS and YFSETQ. The CDR3 sequence is 14 residues long. V lost 7 bases and J lost 6, with 18 bases in between.

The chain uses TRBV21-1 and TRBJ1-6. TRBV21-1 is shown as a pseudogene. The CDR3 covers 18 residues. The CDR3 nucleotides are TGTGCCAGCAGCAGTCGATACGCGGATCTCTCCTATAATTCACCCCTCCACTTT. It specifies CASSSRYADLSYNSPLHF.

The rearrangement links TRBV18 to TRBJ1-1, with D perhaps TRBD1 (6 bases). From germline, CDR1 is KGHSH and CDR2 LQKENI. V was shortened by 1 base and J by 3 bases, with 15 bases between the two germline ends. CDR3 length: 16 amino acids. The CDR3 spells CASSPRRGFTDTEAFF. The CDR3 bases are TGTGCCAGCTCACCACGCAGGGGCTTCACCGACACTGAAGCTTTCTTT. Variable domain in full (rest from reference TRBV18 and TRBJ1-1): NAGVMQNPRHLVRRRGQEARLRCSPMKGHSHVYWYRQLPEEGLKFMVYLQKENIIDESGMPKERFSAEFPKEGPSILRIQQVVRGDSAAYFCASSPRRGFTDTEAFFGQGTRLTVV.

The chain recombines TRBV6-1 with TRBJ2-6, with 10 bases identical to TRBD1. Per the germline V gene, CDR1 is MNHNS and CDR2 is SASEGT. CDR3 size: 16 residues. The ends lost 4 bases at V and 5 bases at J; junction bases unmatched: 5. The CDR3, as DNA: TGTGCCAGCAGTGGGACAGGGGGGACGTGGGCCAACGTCCTGACTTTC. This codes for CASSGTGGTWANVLTF.

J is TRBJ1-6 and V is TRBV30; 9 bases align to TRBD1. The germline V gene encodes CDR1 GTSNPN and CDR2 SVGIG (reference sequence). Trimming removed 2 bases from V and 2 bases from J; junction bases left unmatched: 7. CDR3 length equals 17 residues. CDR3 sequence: CAWSTDRGWTYNSPLHF. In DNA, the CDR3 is TGTGCCTGGAGTACGGACAGGGGTTGGACCTATAATTCACCCCTCCACTTT.

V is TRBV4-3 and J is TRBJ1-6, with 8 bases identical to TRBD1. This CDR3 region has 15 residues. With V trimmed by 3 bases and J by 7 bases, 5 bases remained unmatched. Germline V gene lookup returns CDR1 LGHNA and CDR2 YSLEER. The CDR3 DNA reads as TGCGCCAGCAGCCAGGGGGACAGGCAAAATTCACCCCTCCACTTT. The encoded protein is CASSQGDRQNSPLHF.

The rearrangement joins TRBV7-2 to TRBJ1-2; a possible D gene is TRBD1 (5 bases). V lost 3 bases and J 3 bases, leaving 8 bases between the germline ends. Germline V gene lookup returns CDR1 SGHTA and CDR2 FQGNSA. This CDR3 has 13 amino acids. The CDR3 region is CASSFDSDYGYTF. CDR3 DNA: TGTGCCAGCAGCTTCGACAGTGACTATGGCTACACCTTC.